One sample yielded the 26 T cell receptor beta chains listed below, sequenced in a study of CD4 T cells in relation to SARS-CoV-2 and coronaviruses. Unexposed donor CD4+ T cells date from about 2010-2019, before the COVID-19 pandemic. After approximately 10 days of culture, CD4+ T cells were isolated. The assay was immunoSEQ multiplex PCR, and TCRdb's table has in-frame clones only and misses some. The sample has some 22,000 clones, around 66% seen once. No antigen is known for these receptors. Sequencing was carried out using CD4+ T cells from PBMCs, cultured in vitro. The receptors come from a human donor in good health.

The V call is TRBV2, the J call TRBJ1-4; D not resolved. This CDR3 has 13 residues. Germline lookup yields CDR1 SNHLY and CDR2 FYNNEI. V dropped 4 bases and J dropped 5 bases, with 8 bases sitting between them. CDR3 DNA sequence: TGTGCCAGCAGTGGTGACCTAAATGAAAAACTGTTTTTT. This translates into CASSGDLNEKLFF.

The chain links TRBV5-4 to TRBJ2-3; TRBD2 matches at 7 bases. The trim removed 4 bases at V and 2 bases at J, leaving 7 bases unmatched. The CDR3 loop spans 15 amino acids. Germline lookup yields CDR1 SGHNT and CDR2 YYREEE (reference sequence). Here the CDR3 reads CASSLSSGYTDTQYF. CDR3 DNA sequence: TGTGCCAGCAGCCTATCTAGCGGATACACAGATACGCAGTATTTT.

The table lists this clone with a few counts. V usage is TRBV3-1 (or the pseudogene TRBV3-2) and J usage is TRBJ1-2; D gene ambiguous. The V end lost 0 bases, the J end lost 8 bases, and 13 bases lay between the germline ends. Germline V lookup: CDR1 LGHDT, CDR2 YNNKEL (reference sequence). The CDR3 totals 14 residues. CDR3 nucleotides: TGTGCCAGCAGCCAAGATTCGACGGGAAGGGGCTACACCTTC. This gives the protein CASSQDSTGRGYTF.

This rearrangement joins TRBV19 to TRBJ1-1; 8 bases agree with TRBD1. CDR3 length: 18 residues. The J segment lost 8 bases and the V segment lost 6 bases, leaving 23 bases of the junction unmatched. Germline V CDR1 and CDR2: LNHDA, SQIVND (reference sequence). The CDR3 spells CASSRPQGARSGSKEAFF. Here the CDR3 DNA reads TGTGCCAGTAGCCGACCCCAGGGGGCGAGGTCAGGATCGAAGGAAGCTTTCTTT.

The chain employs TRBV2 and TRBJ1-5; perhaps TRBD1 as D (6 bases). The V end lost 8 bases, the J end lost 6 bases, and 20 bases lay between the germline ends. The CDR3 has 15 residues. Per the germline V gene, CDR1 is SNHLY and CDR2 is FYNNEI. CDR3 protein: CASRIVQGQGQPQHF. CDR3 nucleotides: TGTGCCAGCCGGATAGTACAGGGTCAGGGTCAGCCCCAGCATTTT.

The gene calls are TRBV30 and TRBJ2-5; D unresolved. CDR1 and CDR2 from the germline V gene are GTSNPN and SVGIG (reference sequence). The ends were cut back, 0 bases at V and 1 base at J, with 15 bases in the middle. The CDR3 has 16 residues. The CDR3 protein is CAWSVLGRAIQETQYF. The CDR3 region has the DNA TGTGCCTGGAGTGTACTTGGTAGGGCGATCCAAGAGACCCAGTACTTC. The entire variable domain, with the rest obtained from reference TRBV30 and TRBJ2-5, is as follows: SQTIHQWPATLVQPVGSPLSLECTVEGTSNPNLYWYRQAAGRGLQLLFYSVGIGQISSEVPQNLSASRPQDRQFILSSKKLLLSDSGFYLCAWSVLGRAIQETQYFGPGTRLLVL.

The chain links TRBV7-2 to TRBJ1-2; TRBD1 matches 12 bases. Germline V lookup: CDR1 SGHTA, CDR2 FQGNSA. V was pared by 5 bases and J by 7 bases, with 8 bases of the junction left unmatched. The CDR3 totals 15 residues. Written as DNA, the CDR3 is TGTGCCAGCAGCGGGGACAGGGGGCGCGGGAGTGGCTACACCTTC. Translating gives CASSGDRGRGSGYTF.

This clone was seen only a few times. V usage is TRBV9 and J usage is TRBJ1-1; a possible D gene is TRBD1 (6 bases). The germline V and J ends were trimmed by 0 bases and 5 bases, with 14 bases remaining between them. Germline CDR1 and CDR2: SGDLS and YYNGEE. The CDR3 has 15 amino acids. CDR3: CASSVADRWGTEAFF. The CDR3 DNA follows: TGTGCCAGCAGCGTAGCCGACAGGTGGGGGACTGAAGCTTTCTTT.

The CDR3 protein is CASSLRVGQETQYF. For the CDR3, the DNA is TGTGCCAGCAGCCTGCGGGTGGGCCAAGAGACCCAGTACTTC. The chain couples TRBV3-1 (or the pseudogene TRBV3-2) to TRBJ2-5, with D possibly TRBD2 on 5 matching bases. This CDR3 is 14 amino acids long. Germline lookup yields CDR1 LGHDT and CDR2 YNNKEL (reference sequence). V lost 4 bases and J 1 base, leaving 10 bases between the germline ends.

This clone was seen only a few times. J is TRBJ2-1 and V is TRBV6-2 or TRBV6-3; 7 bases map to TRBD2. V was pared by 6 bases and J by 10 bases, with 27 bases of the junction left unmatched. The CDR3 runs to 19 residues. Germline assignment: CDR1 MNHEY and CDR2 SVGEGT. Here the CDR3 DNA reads TGTGCCAGCAGCCCTGTAATCCCGGGACTAACTTATACTACATCGGAGCAGTTCTTC. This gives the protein CASSPVIPGLTYTTSEQFF.

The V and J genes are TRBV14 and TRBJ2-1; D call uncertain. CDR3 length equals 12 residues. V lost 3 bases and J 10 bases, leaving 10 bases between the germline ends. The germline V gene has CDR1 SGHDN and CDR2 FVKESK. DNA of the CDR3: TGTGCCAGCAGCCACCTAGTTGGCGAGCAGTTCTTC. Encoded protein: CASSHLVGEQFF.

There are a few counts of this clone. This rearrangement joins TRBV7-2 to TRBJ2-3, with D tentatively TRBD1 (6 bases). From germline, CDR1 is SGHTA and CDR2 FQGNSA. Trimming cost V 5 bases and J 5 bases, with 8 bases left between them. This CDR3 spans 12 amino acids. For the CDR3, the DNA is TGTGCCAGCAGCCCGACAGGAGATACGCAGTATTTT. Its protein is CASSPTGDTQYF.

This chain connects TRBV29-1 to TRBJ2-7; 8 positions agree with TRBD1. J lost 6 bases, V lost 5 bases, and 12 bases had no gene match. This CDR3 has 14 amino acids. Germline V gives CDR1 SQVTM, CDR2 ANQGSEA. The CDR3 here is CSVQRYRGEGEQYF. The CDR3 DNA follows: TGCAGCGTTCAACGATACAGGGGGGAAGGCGAGCAGTACTTC.

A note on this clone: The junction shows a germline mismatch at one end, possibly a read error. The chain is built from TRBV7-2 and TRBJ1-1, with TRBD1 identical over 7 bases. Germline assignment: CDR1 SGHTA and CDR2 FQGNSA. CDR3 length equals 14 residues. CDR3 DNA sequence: TGTGCCAGCAGCTTAGCCCTCAGACAGGGTGAAACTTTCTTT. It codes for CASSLALRQGETFF. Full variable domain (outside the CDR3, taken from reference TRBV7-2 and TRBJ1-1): GAGVSQSPSNKVTEKGKDVELRCDPISGHTALYWYRQSLGQGLEFLIYFQGNSAPDKSGLPSDRFSAERTGGSVSTLTIQRTQQEDSAVYLCASSLALRQGETFFGQGTRLTVV.

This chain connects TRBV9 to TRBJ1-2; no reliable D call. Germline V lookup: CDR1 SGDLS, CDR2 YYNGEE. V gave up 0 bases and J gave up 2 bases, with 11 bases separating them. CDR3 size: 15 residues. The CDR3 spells CASSVDPDGNYGYTF. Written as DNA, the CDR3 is TGTGCCAGCAGCGTAGACCCGGACGGAAACTATGGCTACACCTTC.

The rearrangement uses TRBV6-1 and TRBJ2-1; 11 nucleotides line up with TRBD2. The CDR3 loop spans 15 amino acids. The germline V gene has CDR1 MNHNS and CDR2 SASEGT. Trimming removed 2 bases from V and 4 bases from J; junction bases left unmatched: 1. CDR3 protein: CASSELAGGYNEQFF. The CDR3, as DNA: TGTGCCAGCAGTGAACTAGCGGGAGGTTACAATGAGCAGTTCTTC.

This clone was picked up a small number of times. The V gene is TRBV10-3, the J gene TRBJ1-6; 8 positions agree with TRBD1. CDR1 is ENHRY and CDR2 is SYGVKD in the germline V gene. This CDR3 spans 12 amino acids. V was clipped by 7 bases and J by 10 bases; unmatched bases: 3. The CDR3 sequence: CAIKTGDSPLHF. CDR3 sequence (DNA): TGTGCCATCAAGACAGGGGACTCACCCCTCCACTTT.

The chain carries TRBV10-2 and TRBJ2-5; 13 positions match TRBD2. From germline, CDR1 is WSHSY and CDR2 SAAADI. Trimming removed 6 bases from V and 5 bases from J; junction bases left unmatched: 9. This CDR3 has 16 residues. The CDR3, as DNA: TGCGCCAGCAGAGCTCGACTAGCGGGGGGTGGGGAGACCCAGTACTTC. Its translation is CASRARLAGGGETQYF.

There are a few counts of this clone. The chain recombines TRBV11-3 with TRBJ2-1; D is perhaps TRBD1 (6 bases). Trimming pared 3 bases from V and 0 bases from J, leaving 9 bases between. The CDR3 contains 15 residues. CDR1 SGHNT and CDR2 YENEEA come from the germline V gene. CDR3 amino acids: CASSFGQSSYNEQFF. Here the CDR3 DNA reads TGTGCCAGCAGCTTCGGACAGAGCTCCTACAATGAGCAGTTCTTC.

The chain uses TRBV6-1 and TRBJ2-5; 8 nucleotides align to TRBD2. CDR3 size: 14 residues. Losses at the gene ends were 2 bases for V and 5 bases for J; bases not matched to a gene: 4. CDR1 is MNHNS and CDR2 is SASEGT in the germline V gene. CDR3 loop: CASSERGGWETQYF. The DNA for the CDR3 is TGTGCCAGCAGTGAACGGGGGGGGTGGGAGACCCAGTACTTC.

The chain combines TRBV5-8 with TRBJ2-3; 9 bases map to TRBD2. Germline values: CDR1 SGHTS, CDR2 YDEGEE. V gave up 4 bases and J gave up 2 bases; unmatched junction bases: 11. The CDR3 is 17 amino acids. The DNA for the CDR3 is TGTGCCAGCAGCGAACGGGGCGGGGGGGCTCCCACAGATACGCAGTATTTT. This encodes CASSERGGGAPTDTQYF.

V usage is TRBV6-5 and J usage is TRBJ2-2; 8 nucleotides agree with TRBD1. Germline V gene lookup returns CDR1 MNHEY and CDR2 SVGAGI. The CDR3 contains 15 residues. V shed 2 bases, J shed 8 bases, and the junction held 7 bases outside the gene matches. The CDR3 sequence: CASSYGQGAFGELFF. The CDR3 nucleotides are TGTGCCAGCAGTTACGGCCAGGGGGCATTTGGGGAGCTGTTTTTT.

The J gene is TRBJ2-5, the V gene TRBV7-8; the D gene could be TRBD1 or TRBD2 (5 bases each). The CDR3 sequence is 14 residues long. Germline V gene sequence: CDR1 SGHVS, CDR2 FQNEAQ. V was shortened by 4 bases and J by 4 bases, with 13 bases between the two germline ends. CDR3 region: CASSSQGAGETQYF. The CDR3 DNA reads TGTGCCAGCAGCTCCCAGGGCGCGGGAGAGACCCAGTACTTC.

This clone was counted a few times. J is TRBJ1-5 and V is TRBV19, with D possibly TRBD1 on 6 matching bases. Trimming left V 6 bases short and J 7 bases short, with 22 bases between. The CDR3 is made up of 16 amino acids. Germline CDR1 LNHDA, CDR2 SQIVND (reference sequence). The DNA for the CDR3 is TGTGCCAGTAGCTCTTGGGGGCTTGGGGGTGAACAGCCCCAGCATTTT. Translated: CASSSWGLGGEQPQHF.

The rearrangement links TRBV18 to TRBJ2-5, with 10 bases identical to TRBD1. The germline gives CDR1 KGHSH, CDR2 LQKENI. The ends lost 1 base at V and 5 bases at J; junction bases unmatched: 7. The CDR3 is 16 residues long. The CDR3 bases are TGTGCCAGCTCACCACGGCCTCTGGGACAGGGGGAGACCCAGTACTTC. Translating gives CASSPRPLGQGETQYF. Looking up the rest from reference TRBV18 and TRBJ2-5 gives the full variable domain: NAGVMQNPRHLVRRRGQEARLRCSPMKGHSHVYWYRQLPEEGLKFMVYLQKENIIDESGMPKERFSAEFPKEGPSILRIQQVVRGDSAAYFCASSPRPLGQGETQYFGPGTRLLVL.

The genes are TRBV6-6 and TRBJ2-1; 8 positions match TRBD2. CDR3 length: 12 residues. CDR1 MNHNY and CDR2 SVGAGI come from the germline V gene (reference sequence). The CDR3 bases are TGTGCTGCGGGGACTAGTATGTATGAGCAGTTCTTC. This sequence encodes CAAGTSMYEQFF.